The rows below give T cell receptor beta chains drawn from one sample of a study of T cell repertoires in cytomegalovirus infection. TCRdb ran MiXCR on the reads and lists one entry per CDR3 protein. The table has more than 200,000 distinct CDR3 sequences, roughly 9% seen once. The sequencing input was PBMCs. The receptor source for this set is a human donor in good health (CMV status not recorded). Some clones in this sample may be carry-over from other donors' samples. Each CDR3 is given with its conserved first and last residue. A D gene is named only where the DNA matches it firmly. Some rows have no size entry. The others give once, few or many, or a class for an expanded clone.

.,.,TRBV15,TRBJ2-7,CATSRDPGQYEEQYF,TGTGCCACCAGCAGAGACCCCGGACAGTATGAGGAGCAGTACTTC
.,many,TRBV7-2,TRBJ1-3,CASAPRSSGTGNTIYF,TGTGCCAGCGCTCCACGGTCGTCCGGGACGGGAAACACCATATATTTT
.,many,TRBV19,TRBJ2-1,CASRRGSSYNEQFF,TGTGCCAGTCGGAGGGGGAGCTCCTACAATGAGCAGTTCTTC
TRBD1,many,TRBV12-5,TRBJ1-5,CASGLSRQGSGNQPQHF,TGTGCTAGTGGTTTGTCAAGACAGGGGAGCGGCAATCAGCCCCAGCATTTT
TRBD2,many,TRBV7-6,TRBJ2-5,CASSQTSGGARETQYF,TGTGCCAGCAGCCAAACTAGCGGGGGGGCGCGCGAGACCCAGTACTTC
.,few,TRBV29-1,TRBJ1-1,CSVAPGRTNTEAFF,TGCAGCGTGGCCCCGGGACGGACGAACACTGAAGCTTTCTTT
TRBD1,few,TRBV19,TRBJ2-7,CASSFPSGQGSAYEQYF,TGTGCCAGTAGTTTTCCTTCGGGACAGGGTTCGGCCTACGAGCAGTACTTC
.,many,TRBV20-1,TRBJ2-5,CSSPRGETQYF,TGCAGTTCCCCCCGGGGAGAGACCCAGTACTTC
.,many,TRBV7-2,TRBJ2-5,CASSSSGVQETQYF,TGTGCCAGCAGCTCGTCAGGGGTCCAAGAGACCCAGTACTTC
.,.,TRBV20-1,TRBJ1-4,CSAMTTTNEKLFF,TGCAGTGCTATGACAACCACTAATGAAAAACTGTTTTTT
.,many,TRBV4-3,TRBJ1-6,CASSQDWSSSGAPLHF,TGCGCCAGCAGCCAAGATTGGTCGTCATCAGGGGCCCCCCTCCACTTT
.,many,TRBV7-2,TRBJ2-3,CASSLGLRTDTQYF,TGTGCCAGCAGCTTAGGGTTGCGCACAGATACGCAGTATTTT
TRBD1,.,TRBV6-8,TRBJ2-3,CASRETGGGTDTQYF,TGTGCCAGCAGGGAGACAGGGGGGGGCACAGATACGCAGTATTTT
.,many,TRBV7-2,TRBJ2-1,CASSPTGLSYNEQFF,TGTGCCAGCAGCCCGACAGGCCTTTCCTACAATGAGCAGTTCTTC
.,few,TRBV19,TRBJ1-1,CASSPAGQMNTEAFF,TGTGCCAGTAGTCCCGCGGGGCAGATGAACACTGAAGCTTTCTTT
.,many,TRBV7-2,TRBJ2-1,CASSSGVGWGNEQFF,TGTGCCAGCAGCTCCGGGGTAGGCTGGGGCAATGAGCAGTTCTTC
TRBD1,few,TRBV28,TRBJ2-7,CASSGHGTGREQYF,TGTGCCAGCAGTGGGCACGGGACAGGGCGCGAGCAGTACTTC
TRBD1,many,TRBV7-2,TRBJ2-7,CASRPGTGGSYEQYF,TGTGCCAGCAGACCTGGGACAGGGGGCTCCTACGAGCAGTACTTC
.,many,TRBV11-3,TRBJ2-1,CASSLPQGEQFF,TGTGCCAGCAGCCTCCCCCAGGGTGAGCAGTTCTTC
TRBD1,many,TRBV7-2,TRBJ1-5,CASSQTTGGQPQHF,TGTGCCAGCAGCCAAACCACAGGGGGTCAGCCCCAGCATTTT
.,many,TRBV7-9,TRBJ1-5,CASSHGAGEVQPQHF,TGTGCCAGCAGTCACGGGGCAGGGGAGGTTCAGCCCCAGCATTTT
.,many,TRBV11-3,TRBJ2-5,CASARLETQYF,TGTGCCAGCGCTAGATTGGAGACCCAGTACTTC
TRBD1,.,TRBV6-6,TRBJ2-7,CASSINRGVSSYEQYF,TGTGCCAGCAGTATTAACAGGGGGGTTTCTTCCTACGAGCAGTACTTC
TRBD2,many,TRBV7-2,TRBJ2-1,CASSLAQIGLAVF,TGTGCCAGCAGCTTAGCCCAAATTGGACTAGCCGTCTTC
TRBD2,.,TRBV12-3/TRBV12-4,TRBJ2-3,CASSFTSGGAADTQYF,TGTGCCAGCAGTTTCACTAGCGGGGGGGCAGCAGATACGCAGTATTTT
.,many,TRBV7-2,TRBJ2-4,CASSLASDRFTADIQYF,TGTGCCAGCAGCCTCGCATCCGACCGTTTTACAGCAGACATTCAGTACTTC
.,.,TRBV6-2/TRBV6-3,TRBJ1-1,CASSYSGVHTEAFF,TGTGCCAGCAGTTACTCAGGGGTCCACACTGAAGCTTTCTTT
.,many,TRBV7-2,TRBJ2-3,CASSPWVGGTDTQYF,TGTGCCAGCAGCCCCTGGGTAGGGGGGACAGATACGCAGTATTTT
TRBD2,few,TRBV6-2/TRBV6-3,TRBJ2-1,CAARAGVGGFWQFF,TGTGCCGCCAGAGCGGGAGTCGGAGGTTTTTGGCAGTTCTTC
TRBD1,many,TRBV7-2,TRBJ1-6,CASSLTRTGESSPLHF,TGTGCCAGCAGCTTAACCCGCACAGGGGAGTCTTCACCCCTCCACTTT
TRBD1,few,TRBV5-4,TRBJ2-2,CASSPLRTGSIATGELFF,TGTGCCAGCAGCCCACTTCGGACAGGGTCAATTGCCACCGGGGAGCTGTTTTTT
.,.,TRBV6-5,TRBJ2-4,CASSYSPAGPKNIQYF,TGTGCCAGCAGTTACTCTCCGGCAGGCCCCAAAAACATTCAGTACTTC
TRBD1,many,TRBV7-8,TRBJ1-2,CASSPNPQTGIYGYTF,TGTGCCAGCAGCCCCAACCCCCAGACAGGGATCTATGGCTACACCTTC
.,many,TRBV7-7,TRBJ2-1,CASSAERGEEQFF,TGTGCCAGCAGCGCGGAAAGAGGGGAAGAGCAGTTCTTC
.,medium-sized,TRBV7-2,TRBJ2-3,CASSLGVGDTQYF,TGTGCCAGCAGCTTAGGGGTAGGGGATACGCAGTATTTT
TRBD1,many,TRBV7-2,TRBJ1-6,CASSLKGQSDSPLHF,TGTGCCAGCAGCTTAAAGGGACAGAGTGATTCACCCCTCCACTTT
.,many,TRBV28,TRBJ1-5,CASRPDRNNQPQHF,TGTGCCAGCAGACCAGACAGAAACAATCAGCCCCAGCATTTT
.,.,TRBV4-3,TRBJ1-1,CASSQGAHLNTEAFF,TGCGCCAGCAGCCAAGGTGCACACCTGAACACTGAAGCTTTCTTT
.,many,TRBV12-3/TRBV12-4,TRBJ1-6,CASSLQGNSPLHF,TGTGCCAGCAGTTTACAGGGTAATTCACCCCTCCACTTT
.,many,TRBV6-1,TRBJ2-1,CASMRLPSSYNEQFF,TGTGCCAGCATGAGACTGCCGAGCTCCTACAATGAGCAGTTCTTC
TRBD1,many,TRBV6-1,TRBJ1-2,CASGTVYGYTF,TGTGCCAGCGGGACAGTCTATGGCTACACCTTC
.,.,TRBV4-3,TRBJ2-7,CASSQDPTGQLLHEQYF,TGCGCCAGCAGCCAAGACCCGACAGGTCAGTTACTCCACGAGCAGTACTTC
.,few,TRBV12-3/TRBV12-4,TRBJ1-2,CASSFFLEAVNYGYTF,TGTGCCAGCAGTTTCTTCCTTGAGGCGGTAAACTATGGCTACACCTTC
.,many,TRBV7-2,TRBJ1-1,CASTTTMNTEAFF,TGTGCCAGCACTACGACTATGAACACTGAAGCTTTCTTT
TRBD2,few,TRBV7-2,TRBJ2-3,CASSLDSGRSTDTQYF,TGTGCCAGCAGCTTAGATAGCGGGAGAAGCACAGATACGCAGTATTTT
.,many,TRBV12-3/TRBV12-4,TRBJ1-3,CASSPLRGNTIYF,TGTGCCAGCAGCCCCTTGAGGGGAAACACCATATATTTT
TRBD1,.,TRBV20-1,TRBJ2-3,CSARQGSTDTQYF,TGCAGTGCGCGACAGGGAAGCACAGATACGCAGTATTTT
TRBD1,few,TRBV14,TRBJ1-2,CASSQLGQSIVYGYTF,TGTGCCAGCAGCCAATTGGGACAGAGCATAGTCTATGGCTACACCTTC
.,many,TRBV7-6,TRBJ1-1,CASSLVKGRPAGDTEAFF,TGTGCCAGCAGCTTAGTCAAGGGCAGGCCCGCCGGGGACACTGAAGCTTTCTTT
.,few,TRBV6-4,TRBJ1-1,CASSGTPGITEAFF,TGTGCCAGCAGCGGGACACCCGGGATCACTGAAGCTTTCTTT
.,many,TRBV6-1,TRBJ2-2,CAGQTGQDTGELFF,TGTGCCGGACAAACGGGACAAGACACCGGGGAGCTGTTTTTT
.,many,TRBV12-3/TRBV12-4,TRBJ1-6,CAIARDNSPLHF,TGTGCCATCGCTAGGGATAATTCACCCCTCCACTTT
TRBD2,many,TRBV6-1,TRBJ2-7,CASRGLVLNEQYF,TGTGCCAGTAGAGGACTAGTATTAAACGAGCAGTACTTC
.,few,TRBV20-1,TRBJ2-7,CSASDLRETTSYEQYF,TGCAGTGCTTCGGACTTGAGGGAAACTACCTCCTACGAGCAGTACTTC
.,few,TRBV20-1,TRBJ1-5,CSALDRYSNQPQHF,TGCAGTGCTTTGGACAGATATAGCAATCAGCCCCAGCATTTT
TRBD2,many,TRBV6-2/TRBV6-3,TRBJ2-1,CASSSEAGAFYNEQFF,TGTGCCAGCAGTTCTGAAGCGGGGGCCTTCTACAATGAGCAGTTCTTC
.,many,TRBV7-2,TRBJ1-6,CASSLGGDSSYNSPLHF,TGTGCCAGCAGCTTAGGGGGTGATAGCTCCTATAATTCACCCCTCCACTTT
.,many,TRBV7-2,TRBJ1-6,CASSPRQEGLYNSPLHF,TGTGCCAGCAGCCCGAGACAGGAGGGGTTATATAATTCACCCCTCCACTTT
TRBD1,.,TRBV7-9,TRBJ1-2,CASSLGVQGAIGYTF,TGTGCCAGCAGCTTAGGGGTCCAGGGGGCCATCGGCTACACCTTC